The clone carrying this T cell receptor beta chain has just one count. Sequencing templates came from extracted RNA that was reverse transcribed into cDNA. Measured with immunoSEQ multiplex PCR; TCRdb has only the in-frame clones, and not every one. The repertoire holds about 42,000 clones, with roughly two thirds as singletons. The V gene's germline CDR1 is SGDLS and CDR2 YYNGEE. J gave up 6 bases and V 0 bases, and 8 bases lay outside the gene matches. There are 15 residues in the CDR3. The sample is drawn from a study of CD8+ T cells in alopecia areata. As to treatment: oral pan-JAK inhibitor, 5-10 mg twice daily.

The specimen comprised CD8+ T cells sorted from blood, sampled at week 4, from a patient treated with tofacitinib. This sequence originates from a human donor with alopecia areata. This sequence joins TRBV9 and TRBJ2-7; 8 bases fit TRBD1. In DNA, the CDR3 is TGTGCCAGCAGCGTAGACGGGCAGGGGGCTTCCGAGCAGTACTTC. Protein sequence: CASSVDGQGASEQYF.